One and the same sample provided the 16 T cell receptor beta chains below, sequenced in a study of shared clonotypes between healthy human individuals. Profiling relied on immunoSEQ multiplex PCR, and the TCRdb table lists in-frame clones only, not all of them. This sample has approximately 710,000 clones; roughly 91% occur once, and the top ten carry 34%. Source material: memory CD8+ T cells from PBMCs. Subset here: CD45RO+ cells pooled with CCR7-negative TemRA cells. The receptors were sampled from a man between 18 and 29 years old in good health. Some clones in this sample may be carry-over from other donors' samples.

The rearrangement links TRBV5-1 to TRBJ2-7, with 9 nucleotides matching TRBD1. The CDR3 covers 15 residues. CDR1 is SGHRS, CDR2 YFSETQ, per germline. V trimming: 5 bases; J trimming: 0 bases; junction bases outside the gene matches: 6. CDR3 nucleotides: TGCGCCAGCAGACCCCCGGGACAGGGCTCCTACGAGCAGTACTTC. Translating gives CASRPPGQGSYEQYF. The variable domain in full, completed from reference TRBV5-1 and TRBJ2-7, reads KAGVTQTPRYLIKTRGQQVTLSCSPISGHRSVSWYQQTPGQGLQFLFEYFSETQRNKGNFPGRFSGRQFSNSRSEMNVSTLELGDSALYLCASRPPGQGSYEQYFGPGTRLTVT.

The chain couples TRBV28 to TRBJ2-7, with 13 bases aligning to TRBD2. Germline V gene lookup returns CDR1 MDHEN and CDR2 SYDVKM. With 5 bases clipped from V and 0 bases from J, the junction kept 1 base outside the gene matches. The CDR3 runs 15 residues. CDR3 sequence: CASSRTSGGSYEQYF. The DNA of the CDR3 is TGTGCCAGCAGTCGGACTAGCGGGGGCTCCTACGAGCAGTACTTC.

V usage is TRBV7-2 and J usage is TRBJ2-1; the match to TRBD2 covers 14 bases. The CDR3 covers 19 residues. V lost 3 bases and J lost 7; bases outside the gene matches: 14. The germline V gene has CDR1 SGHTA and CDR2 FQGNSA. The CDR3 DNA is TGTGCCAGCAGCTTCCCTCGACTAGCGGGAGGGCCGCGTTCGAATGAGCAGTTCTTC. Its protein product is CASSFPRLAGGPRSNEQFF.

The chain uses TRBV5-1 and TRBJ1-5; tentatively, D is TRBD1 (5 bases). The CDR3 loop spans 15 amino acids. CDR1 is SGHRS and CDR2 is YFSETQ in the germline V gene. V was pared by 0 bases and J by 3 bases, with 10 bases between. For the CDR3, the DNA is TGCGCCAGCAGCTTGGCCGGGACTCACAATCAGCCCCAGCATTTT. It specifies CASSLAGTHNQPQHF.

The J gene is TRBJ2-1, the V gene TRBV10-3, with 12 nucleotides matching TRBD2. Trimming took 7 bases from V and 6 from J; bases not matched to a gene: 13. Germline-derived CDR1 and CDR2 are ENHRY and SYGVKD. The CDR3 is made up of 17 amino acids. Written as DNA, the CDR3 is TGTGCCATCAATGGAAATCGACTAGCGGGAGAAGGCAATGAGCAGTTCTTC. Translation: CAINGNRLAGEGNEQFF.

The rearrangement links TRBV27 to TRBJ1-1; TRBD1 might be the D (5 bases). The germline V gene encodes CDR1 MNHEY and CDR2 SMNVEV (reference sequence). V shed 2 bases and J shed 7 bases, with 23 bases lying between them. The CDR3 is 17 amino acids. The CDR3 is CASSLEAGTSHFFEAFF. In nucleotides, the CDR3 is TGTGCCAGCAGTTTAGAGGCAGGGACTTCCCATTTTTTTGAAGCTTTCTTT.

The chain carries TRBV4-3 and TRBJ2-3; TRBD1 might be the D (6 bases). V lost 1 base and J lost 6, with 14 bases in between. CDR3 length: 15 residues. CDR1 and CDR2 from the germline V gene are LGHNA and YSLEER. As DNA, the CDR3 is TGCGCCAGCAGCCAAGTCAAAGGGGGATACGATACGCAGTATTTT. Its protein product is CASSQVKGGYDTQYF.

The V gene is TRBV7-9, the J gene TRBJ1-2; D possibly corresponds to TRBD1 (6 bases). The V and J ends lost 5 bases and 5 bases respectively, with 9 bases between them. Germline V lookup: CDR1 SEHNR, CDR2 FQNEAQ (reference sequence). The CDR3 has 12 residues. CDR3 sequence (DNA): TGTGCCAGCAGCGCAACAGGGTATGGCTACACCTTC. Its protein product is CASSATGYGYTF.

J is TRBJ1-2 and V is TRBV5-4; no clear D gene. Germline lookup yields CDR1 SGHNT and CDR2 YYREEE (reference sequence). The CDR3 has 15 residues. The ends were cut back, 0 bases at V and 2 bases at J, with 11 bases in the middle. The CDR3, as DNA: TGTGCCAGCAGCTTGGCCGAGGGAAAGAACTATGGCTACACCTTC. Protein sequence: CASSLAEGKNYGYTF.

The chain recombines TRBV28 with TRBJ1-2; D is possibly TRBD1 (5 bases). V shed 7 bases and J shed 1 base, with 19 bases lying between them. Germline V gene lookup returns CDR1 MDHEN and CDR2 SYDVKM. The length of the CDR3 is 16 residues. In DNA form, the CDR3 reads TGTGCCAGCACTGGAGTAAGCCAGGGCTATAACTATGGCTACACCTTC. As protein: CASTGVSQGYNYGYTF.

This chain joins TRBV10-3 and TRBJ2-2; possible D gene TRBD1, 5 bases. The CDR3 is 15 residues long. The germline gives CDR1 ENHRY, CDR2 SYGVKD. Trimming shortened V by 4 bases and J by 0 bases, and 9 bases separated the two germline ends. The CDR3 nucleotides read TGTGCCATCAGTGGCGAGACAGCGAACACCGGGGAGCTGTTTTTT. Protein: CAISGETANTGELFF.

The chain has TRBV7-8 and TRBJ1-1, with a possible D match to TRBD1 (5 bases). The CDR3 spans 14 residues. The V end lost 5 bases, the J end lost 0 bases, and 10 bases lay between the germline ends. Germline values: CDR1 SGHVS, CDR2 FQNEAQ. The CDR3 is CASSRIRVNTEAFF. The DNA for the CDR3 is TGTGCCAGCAGCCGAATCAGGGTGAACACTGAAGCTTTCTTT.

CDR3 in amino acids: CATSEGGSMRRTGELFF. The CDR3 region has the DNA TGTGCCACCAGCGAGGGAGGTAGTATGCGGAGGACCGGGGAGCTGTTTTTT. J is TRBJ2-2 and V is TRBV15, with a tentative D call TRBD2 (6 bases). Germline CDR1 LNHNV, CDR2 YYDKDF (reference sequence). The CDR3 spans 17 residues. The V end was cut by 5 bases, the J end by 5 bases, with 21 bases between.

The gene calls are TRBV4-2 and TRBJ2-6; D tentatively fits TRBD1 or TRBD2 (5 bases each). The V gene lost 4 bases and the J gene lost 4 bases, with 20 bases spanning the gap. This CDR3 is 18 amino acids long. Germline values: CDR1 LGHNA, CDR2 YNFKEQ. The CDR3: CASSLPGVGELGANVLTF. Here the CDR3 DNA reads TGTGCCAGCAGCCTCCCTGGGGTAGGGGAGTTGGGGGCCAACGTCCTGACTTTC.

The chain joins TRBV27 to TRBJ2-1; D gene uncertain. The CDR3 covers 13 residues. The germline gives CDR1 MNHEY, CDR2 SMNVEV (reference sequence). V lost 3 bases and J lost 12, with 15 bases in between. CDR3 coding DNA: TGTGCCAGCAGTTTGCTCTATCCAACCGGGCAGTTCTTC. Amino acid sequence: CASSLLYPTGQFF.

The chain is built from TRBV6-5 and TRBJ1-1; no reliable D call. CDR3 length: 16 amino acids. Trimming cost V 0 bases and J 0 bases, with 11 bases left between them. Germline V CDR1 and CDR2: MNHEY, SVGAGI. For the CDR3, the DNA is TGTGCCAGCAGTTACTCAAGAGAAGAACTGAACACTGAAGCTTTCTTT. Its protein is CASSYSREELNTEAFF.